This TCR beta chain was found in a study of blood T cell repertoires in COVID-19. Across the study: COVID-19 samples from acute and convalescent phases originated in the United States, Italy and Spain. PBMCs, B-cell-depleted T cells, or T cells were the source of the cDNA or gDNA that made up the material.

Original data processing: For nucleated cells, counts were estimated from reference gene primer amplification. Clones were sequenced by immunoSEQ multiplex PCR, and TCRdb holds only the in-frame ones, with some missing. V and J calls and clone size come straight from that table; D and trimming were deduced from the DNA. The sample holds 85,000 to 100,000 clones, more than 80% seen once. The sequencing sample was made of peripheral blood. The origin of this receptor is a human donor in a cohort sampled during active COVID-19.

Here the CDR3 DNA reads TGTGCCAGCATCAGAAGCCGTGGGGACAGGGCCTGGGGGAACTACGAGCAGTACTTC. This sequence encodes CASIRSRGDRAWGNYEQYF. This chain links TRBV21-1 with TRBJ2-7; TRBD1 reflects the table's D call only, with no check against the DNA. TRBV21-1 is described as a pseudogene. CDR3 size: 19 residues.